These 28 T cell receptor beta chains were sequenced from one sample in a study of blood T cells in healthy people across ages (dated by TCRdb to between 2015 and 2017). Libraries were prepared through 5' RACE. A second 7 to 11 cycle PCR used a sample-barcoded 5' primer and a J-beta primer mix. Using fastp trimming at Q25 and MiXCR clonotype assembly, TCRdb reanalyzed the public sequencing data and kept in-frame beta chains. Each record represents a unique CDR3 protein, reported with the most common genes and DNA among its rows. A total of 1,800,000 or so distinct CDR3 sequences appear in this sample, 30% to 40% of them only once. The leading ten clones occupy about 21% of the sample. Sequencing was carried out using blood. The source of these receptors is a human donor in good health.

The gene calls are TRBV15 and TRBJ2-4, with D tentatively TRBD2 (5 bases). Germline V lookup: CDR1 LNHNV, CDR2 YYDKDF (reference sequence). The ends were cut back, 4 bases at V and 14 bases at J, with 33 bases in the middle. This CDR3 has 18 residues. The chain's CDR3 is CATSTPGRPDVQSYEKYF. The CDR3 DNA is TGTGCCACCAGCACACCGGGAAGACCCGACGTTCAGTCCTACGAGAAGTACTTC. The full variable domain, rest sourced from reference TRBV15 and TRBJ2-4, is DAMVIQNPRYQVTQFGKPVTLSCSQTLNHNVMYWYQQKSSQAPKLLFHYYDKDFNNEADTPDNFQSRRPNTSFCFLDIRSPGLGDTAMYLCATSTPGRPDVQSYEKYFGAGTRLSVL.

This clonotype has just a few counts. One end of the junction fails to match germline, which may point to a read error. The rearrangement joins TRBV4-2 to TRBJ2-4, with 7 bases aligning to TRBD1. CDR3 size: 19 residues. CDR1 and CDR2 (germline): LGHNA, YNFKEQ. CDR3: CASNQDRIITGDGGNIQYF. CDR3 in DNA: TGTGCCAGCAACCAAGACCGAATCATTACAGGGGACGGCGGAAACATTCAGTACTTC.

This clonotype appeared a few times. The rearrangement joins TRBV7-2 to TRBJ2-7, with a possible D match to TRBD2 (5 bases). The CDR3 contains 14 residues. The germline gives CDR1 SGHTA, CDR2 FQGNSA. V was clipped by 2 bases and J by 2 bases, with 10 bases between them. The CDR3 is CASSLREKAYEQYF. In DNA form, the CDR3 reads TGTGCCAGCAGCTTAAGGGAGAAGGCCTACGAGCAGTACTTC.

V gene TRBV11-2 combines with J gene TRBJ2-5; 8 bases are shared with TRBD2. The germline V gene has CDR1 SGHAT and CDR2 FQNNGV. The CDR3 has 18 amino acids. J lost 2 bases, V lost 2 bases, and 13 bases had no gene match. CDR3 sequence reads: CASSLPFESGGSQETQYF. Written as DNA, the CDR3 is TGTGCCAGCAGCTTACCTTTCGAGAGCGGGGGATCACAAGAGACCCAGTACTTC.

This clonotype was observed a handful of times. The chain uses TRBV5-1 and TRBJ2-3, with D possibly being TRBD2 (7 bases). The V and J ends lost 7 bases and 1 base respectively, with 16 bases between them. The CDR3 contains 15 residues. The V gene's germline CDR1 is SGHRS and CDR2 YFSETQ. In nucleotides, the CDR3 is TGCGCCAGCTCGAGGGAGGGACAAGGCACAGATACGCAGTATTTT. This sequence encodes CASSREGQGTDTQYF.

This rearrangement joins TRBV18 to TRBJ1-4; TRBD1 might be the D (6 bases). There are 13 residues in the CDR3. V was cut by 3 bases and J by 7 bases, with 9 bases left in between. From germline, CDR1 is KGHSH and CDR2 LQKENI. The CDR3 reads CASSPTGSEKLFF. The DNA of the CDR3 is TGTGCCAGCTCACCTACAGGGTCTGAAAAACTGTTTTTT.

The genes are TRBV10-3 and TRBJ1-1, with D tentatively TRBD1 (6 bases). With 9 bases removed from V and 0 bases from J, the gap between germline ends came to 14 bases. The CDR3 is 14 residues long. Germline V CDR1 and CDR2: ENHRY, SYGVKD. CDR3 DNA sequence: TGTGCCATGAGGGGGGACCTCTTGAACACTGAAGCTTTCTTT. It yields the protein CAMRGDLLNTEAFF.

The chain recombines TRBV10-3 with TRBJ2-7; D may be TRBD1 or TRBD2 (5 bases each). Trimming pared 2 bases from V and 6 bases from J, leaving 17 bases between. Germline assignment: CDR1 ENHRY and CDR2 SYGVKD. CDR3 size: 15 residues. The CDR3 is CAISEAQGPLSEQYF. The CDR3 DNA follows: TGTGCCATCAGTGAGGCCCAGGGACCTCTCTCCGAGCAGTACTTC.

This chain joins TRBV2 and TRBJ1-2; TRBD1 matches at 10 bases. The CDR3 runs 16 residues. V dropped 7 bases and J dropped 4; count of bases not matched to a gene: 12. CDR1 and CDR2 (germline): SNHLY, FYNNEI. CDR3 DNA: TGTGCCAGCACTATGGACAGGGGGTCGTATTCCTATGGCTACACCTTC. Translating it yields CASTMDRGSYSYGYTF.

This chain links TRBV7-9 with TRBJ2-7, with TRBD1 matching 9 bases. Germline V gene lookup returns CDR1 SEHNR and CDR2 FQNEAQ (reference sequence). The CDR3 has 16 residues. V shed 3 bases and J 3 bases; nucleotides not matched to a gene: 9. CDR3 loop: CASSFKGQGFFYEQYF. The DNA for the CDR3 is TGTGCCAGCAGCTTTAAGGGACAGGGCTTCTTCTACGAGCAGTACTTC.

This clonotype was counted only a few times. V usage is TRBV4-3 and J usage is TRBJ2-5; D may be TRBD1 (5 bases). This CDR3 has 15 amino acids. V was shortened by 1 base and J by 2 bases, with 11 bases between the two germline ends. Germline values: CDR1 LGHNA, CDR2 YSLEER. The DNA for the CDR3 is TGCGCCAGCAGCCAAGCTGGTCAGGGACAAGAGACCCAGTACTTC. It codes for CASSQAGQGQETQYF.

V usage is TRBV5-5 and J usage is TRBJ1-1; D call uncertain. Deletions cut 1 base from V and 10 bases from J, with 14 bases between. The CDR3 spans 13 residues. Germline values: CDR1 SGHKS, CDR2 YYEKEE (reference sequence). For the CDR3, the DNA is TGTGCCAGCAGCTTGTCTAGGACGGAGGGAGCTTTCTTT. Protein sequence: CASSLSRTEGAFF.

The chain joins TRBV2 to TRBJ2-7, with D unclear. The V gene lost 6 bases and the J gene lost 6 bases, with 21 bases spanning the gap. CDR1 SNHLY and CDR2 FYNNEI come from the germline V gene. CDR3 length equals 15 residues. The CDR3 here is CASRELTIASGEQYF. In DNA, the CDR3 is TGTGCCAGCAGGGAACTCACTATCGCCTCTGGCGAGCAGTACTTC.

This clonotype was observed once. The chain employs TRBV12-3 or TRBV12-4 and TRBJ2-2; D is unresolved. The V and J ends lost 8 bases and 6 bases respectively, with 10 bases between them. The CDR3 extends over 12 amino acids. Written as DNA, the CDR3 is TGTGCCAGCCGACCCGGGTCCGGGGAGCTGTTTTTT. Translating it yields CASRPGSGELFF.

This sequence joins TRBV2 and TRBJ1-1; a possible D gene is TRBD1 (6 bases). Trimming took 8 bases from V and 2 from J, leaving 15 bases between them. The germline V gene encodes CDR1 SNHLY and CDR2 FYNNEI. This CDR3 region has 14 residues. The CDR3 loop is CASPLGGGNTEAFF. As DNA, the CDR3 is TGTGCCAGCCCCCTGGGAGGGGGAAACACTGAAGCTTTCTTT.

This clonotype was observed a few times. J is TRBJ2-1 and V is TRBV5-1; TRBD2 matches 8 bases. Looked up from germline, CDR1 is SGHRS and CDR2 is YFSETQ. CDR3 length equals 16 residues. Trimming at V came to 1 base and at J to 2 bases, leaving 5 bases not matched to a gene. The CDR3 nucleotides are TGCGCCAGCAGCTTGTCTGGGCGGGGGGCCTACAATGAGCAGTTCTTC. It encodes CASSLSGRGAYNEQFF.

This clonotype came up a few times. The CDR3 region is CASSEHTPGTIGQYF. Here the CDR3 DNA reads TGTGCCAGCAGTGAACACACCCCCGGGACCATAGGGCAGTATTTT. The chain couples TRBV2 to TRBJ2-3, with D perhaps being TRBD1 or TRBD2 (5 bases each). The CDR3 is made up of 15 amino acids. The germline CDR1 and CDR2 sequences are SNHLY and FYNNEI. Between the trimmed V and J ends, which lost 2 bases and 11 bases, there was a span of 20 bases.

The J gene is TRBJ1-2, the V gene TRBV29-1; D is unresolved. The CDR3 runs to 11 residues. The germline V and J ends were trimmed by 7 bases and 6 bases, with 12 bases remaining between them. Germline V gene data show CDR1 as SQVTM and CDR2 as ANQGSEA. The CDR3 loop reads CSAEVGNGYTF. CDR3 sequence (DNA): TGCAGCGCCGAGGTAGGGAATGGCTACACCTTC.

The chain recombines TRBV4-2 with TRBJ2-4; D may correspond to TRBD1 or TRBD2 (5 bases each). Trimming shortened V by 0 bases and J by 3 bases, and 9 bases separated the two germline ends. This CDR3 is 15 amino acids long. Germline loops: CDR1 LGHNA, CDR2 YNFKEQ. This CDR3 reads CASSQEGVVKNIQYF. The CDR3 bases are TGTGCCAGCAGCCAAGAGGGGGTGGTCAAAAACATTCAGTACTTC.

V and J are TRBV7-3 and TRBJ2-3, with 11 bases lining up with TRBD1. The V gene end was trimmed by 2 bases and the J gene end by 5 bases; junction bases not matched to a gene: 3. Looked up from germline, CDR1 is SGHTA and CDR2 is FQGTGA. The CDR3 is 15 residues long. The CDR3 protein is CASSLGGTGGDTQYF. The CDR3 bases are TGTGCCAGCAGCTTAGGTGGGACAGGGGGAGATACGCAGTATTTT.

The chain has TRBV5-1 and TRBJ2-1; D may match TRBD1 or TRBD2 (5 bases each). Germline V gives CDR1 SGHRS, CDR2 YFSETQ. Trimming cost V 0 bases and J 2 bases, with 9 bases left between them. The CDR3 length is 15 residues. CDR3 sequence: CASSLGGNTYNEQFF. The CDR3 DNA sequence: TGCGCCAGCAGCTTGGGGGGGAACACCTACAATGAGCAGTTCTTC.

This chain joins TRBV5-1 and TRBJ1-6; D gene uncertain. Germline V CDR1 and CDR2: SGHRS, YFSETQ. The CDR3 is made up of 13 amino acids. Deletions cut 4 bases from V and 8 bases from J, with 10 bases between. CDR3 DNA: TGCGCCAGCAGCCCGGCAGAAGATTCACCCCTCCACTTT. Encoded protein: CASSPAEDSPLHF.

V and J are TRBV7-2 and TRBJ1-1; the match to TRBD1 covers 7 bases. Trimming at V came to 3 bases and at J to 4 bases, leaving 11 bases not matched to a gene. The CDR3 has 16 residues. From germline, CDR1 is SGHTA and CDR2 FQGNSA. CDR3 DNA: TGTGCCAGCAGCTTTATTAGGGCGACAGGGATCACTGAAGCTTTCTTT. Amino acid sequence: CASSFIRATGITEAFF.

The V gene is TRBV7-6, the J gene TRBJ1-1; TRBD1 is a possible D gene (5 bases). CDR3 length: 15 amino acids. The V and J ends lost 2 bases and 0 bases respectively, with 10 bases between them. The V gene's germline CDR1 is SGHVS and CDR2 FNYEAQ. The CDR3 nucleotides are TGTGCCAGCAGCTTATCGACCAGGGTGAACACTGAAGCTTTCTTT. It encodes CASSLSTRVNTEAFF.

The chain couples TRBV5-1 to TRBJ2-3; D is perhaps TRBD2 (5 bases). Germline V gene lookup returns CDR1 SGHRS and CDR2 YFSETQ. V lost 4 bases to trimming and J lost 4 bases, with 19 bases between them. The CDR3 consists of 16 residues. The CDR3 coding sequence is TGCGCCAGCAGCGGAATTGCGAACATGGAGGCAGATACGCAGTATTTT. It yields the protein CASSGIANMEADTQYF.

CDR3 nucleotides: TGTGCCAGCACGGCGGAGGAAAGAGATACGCAGTATTTT. This encodes CASTAEERDTQYF. The chain combines TRBV2 with TRBJ2-3; TRBD2 is a possible D gene (5 bases). The CDR3 covers 13 residues. Trimming left V 7 bases short and J 5 bases short, with 13 bases between. Germline V gene lookup returns CDR1 SNHLY and CDR2 FYNNEI. Based on the CDR3 plus reference TRBV2 and TRBJ2-3, the full variable domain is EPEVTQTPSHQVTQMGQEVILRCVPISNHLYFYWYRQILGQKVEFLVSFYNNEISEKSEIFDDQFSVERPDGSNFTLKIRSTKLEDSAMYFCASTAEERDTQYFGPGTRLTVL.

CDR3: CSVGVGQASREQYF. The CDR3 nucleotides are TGCAGCGTTGGGGTGGGTCAGGCGTCAAGGGAGCAGTACTTC. J is TRBJ2-5 and V is TRBV29-1, with D perhaps TRBD2 (5 bases). This CDR3 is 14 amino acids long. Germline V gene sequence: CDR1 SQVTM, CDR2 ANQGSEA. V was clipped by 4 bases and J by 11 bases, with 23 bases between them.

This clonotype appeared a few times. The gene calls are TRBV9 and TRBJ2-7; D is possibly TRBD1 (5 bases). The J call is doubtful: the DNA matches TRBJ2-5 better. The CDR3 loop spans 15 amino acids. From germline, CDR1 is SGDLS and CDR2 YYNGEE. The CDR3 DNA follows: TGTGCCAGCAGCCTTTATGACAGCCGACTAGAGACCCAGTACTTC. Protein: CASSLYDSRLETQYF.